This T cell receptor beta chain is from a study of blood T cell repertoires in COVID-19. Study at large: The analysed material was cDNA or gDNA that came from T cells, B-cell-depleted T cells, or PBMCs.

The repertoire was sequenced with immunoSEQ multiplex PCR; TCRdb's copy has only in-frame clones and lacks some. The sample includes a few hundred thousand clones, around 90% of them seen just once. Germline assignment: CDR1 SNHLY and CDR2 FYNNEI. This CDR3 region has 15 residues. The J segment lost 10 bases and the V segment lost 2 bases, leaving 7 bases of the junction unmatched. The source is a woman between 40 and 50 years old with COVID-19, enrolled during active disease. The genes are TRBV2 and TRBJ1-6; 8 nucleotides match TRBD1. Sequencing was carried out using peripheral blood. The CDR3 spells CASSESGRGHSPLHF. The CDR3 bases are TGTGCCAGCAGTGAATCGGGCAGGGGGCACTCACCCCTCCACTTT.